This T cell receptor (beta chain) comes out of a study of blood T cells in healthy people across ages. Whole-study findings and limits: For the donors, CMV status was unknown and possibly confounded expanded clonotype changes.

Samples each had at least 5.5 micrograms of total RNA extracted. This CDR3 comprises 17 residues. The V segment lost 4 bases and the J segment 3 bases; nucleotides outside the gene matches: 7. The V gene's germline CDR1 is SGHRS and CDR2 YFSETQ. For the second PCR, which ran for 7 to 11 cycles, a sample-barcoded 5' primer and a J-beta primer mix were used. TCRdb redid the calling of the 5' RACE reads with MiXCR, one entry per CDR3 protein. The sample has about 580,000 distinct CDR3 sequences, 40% to 55% seen once. There are a few counts of this clonotype. Its target is unknown. The source is an older man in good health. This chain connects TRBV5-1 to TRBJ2-3; 14 positions agree with TRBD2. Input material: blood. The CDR3 loop reads CASSHGTSGSITDTQYF. In DNA form, the CDR3 reads TGCGCCAGCAGCCACGGGACTAGCGGGAGTATAACAGATACGCAGTATTTT.